These 3 T cell receptor beta chains originate from one sample sequenced in a study of PD-1 blockade in classical Hodgkin lymphoma. Time point defined: newly diagnosed, previously untreated cHL patient sample. This table comes from immunoSEQ multiplex PCR, and its TCRdb copy is limited to in-frame clones, with some not included. The sample has over 60,000 clones; roughly 92% are singletons. Material: peripheral blood mononuclear cells (PBMCs). All receptors derive from a human donor with classical Hodgkin lymphoma.

The chain combines TRBV7-6 with TRBJ2-5; 7 bases agree with TRBD1. The J call is in doubt because the DNA end fits TRBJ2-7 better. Germline V gene lookup returns CDR1 SGHVS and CDR2 FNYEAQ. This CDR3 has 16 amino acids. CDR3 residues: CASSLAGTVIPYEQYF. The CDR3 bases are TGTGCCAGCAGCTTAGCTGGGACAGTTATCCCATACGAGCAGTACTTC.

The chain is built from TRBV6-1 and TRBJ1-2; no definite D call. V gave up 0 bases and J gave up 7 bases, with 15 bases separating them. The CDR3 is 15 residues long. Germline loops: CDR1 MNHNS, CDR2 SASEGT. CDR3 region: CASSEAPRSSGGYTF. Here the CDR3 DNA reads TGTGCCAGCAGTGAAGCACCCCGGAGTAGTGGTGGCTACACCTTC.

The V call is TRBV29-1, the J call TRBJ1-1; a possible D gene is TRBD1 (5 bases). CDR3 length: 14 residues. With 6 bases removed from V and 3 bases from J, the gap between germline ends came to 17 bases. CDR1 and CDR2 from the germline V gene are SQVTM and ANQGSEA. The CDR3 region has the DNA TGCAGCGTCGGGCGGGGAAGGGGAGACACTGAAGCTTTCTTT. Protein: CSVGRGRGDTEAFF.